This passage covers 17 T cell receptor beta chains from one sample sequenced in a study of cytomegalovirus exposure and HLA in healthy donors (dated by TCRdb to between 2016 and 2019). The library relied on the immunoSEQ multiplex PCR assay. For the multiplex PCR, a mixture combining 60 forward primers for TCR Vbeta segments and 13 reverse primers for TCR Jbeta segments was used. TCRdb provides this immuneACCESS table in a form limited to in-frame rearrangements. Some clones are lacking; in checked studies, under half of them reflect an unresolved V gene, and why the rest are absent is not known. In this sample the table shows approximately 110,000 clones, just over 75% of which occur a single time. The top ten hold approximately 8.2% of the sample. Sample: PBMCs. The receptors were gathered from a man aged 40-50 years in good health and CMV-seropositive.

V and J are TRBV28 and TRBJ1-5; D is undetermined. The germline gives CDR1 MDHEN, CDR2 SYDVKM. Trimming took 5 bases from V and 6 from J, leaving 14 bases between them. The CDR3 extends over 14 amino acids. The CDR3 sequence is CASSRAGGIQPQHF. In DNA form, the CDR3 reads TGTGCCAGCAGTCGTGCAGGAGGAATTCAGCCCCAGCATTTT.

V gene TRBV7-6 combines with J gene TRBJ2-7; TRBD1 matches at 8 bases. The length of the CDR3 is 16 residues. V was clipped by 6 bases and J by 1 base; unmatched bases: 11. Per the germline V gene, CDR1 is SGHVS and CDR2 is FNYEAQ. DNA of the CDR3: TGTGCCAGCAGGCTTATCAAGGACAGGGAATCCTACGAGCAGTACTTC. This sequence encodes CASRLIKDRESYEQYF. Full variable domain (missing parts from reference TRBV7-6 and TRBJ2-7): GAGVSQSPRYKVTKRGQDVALRCDPISGHVSLYWYRQALGQGPEFLTYFNYEAQQDKSGLPNDRFSAERPEGSISTLTIQRTEQRDSAMYRCASRLIKDRESYEQYFGPGTRLTVT.

This chain joins TRBV4-1 and TRBJ1-1; TRBD1 might be the D (5 bases). The ends were cut back, 4 bases at V and 3 bases at J, with 15 bases in the middle. The CDR3 loop spans 15 amino acids. The germline V gene has CDR1 MGHRA and CDR2 YSYEKL. This CDR3 is CASSPIRTGDTEAFF. The CDR3 bases are TGCGCCAGCAGCCCGATCCGGACGGGGGACACTGAAGCTTTCTTT.

The chain carries TRBV30 and TRBJ2-3, with D possibly TRBD1 on 5 matching bases. This CDR3 contains 13 residues. Germline lookup yields CDR1 GTSNPN and CDR2 SVGIG (reference sequence). Trimming removed 2 bases from V and 5 bases from J, with 11 bases in between. The CDR3 loop reads CAWSKGQIDTQYF. CDR3 bases: TGTGCCTGGAGTAAGGGGCAGATAGATACGCAGTATTTT.

This chain joins TRBV5-6 and TRBJ2-7; 7 nucleotides line up with TRBD1. This CDR3 contains 13 residues. The V gene end was trimmed by 5 bases and the J gene end by 4 bases; junction bases not matched to a gene: 6. Germline-derived CDR1 and CDR2 are SGHDT and YYEEEE. CDR3 in amino acids: CASSHRGRYEQYF. CDR3 nucleotides: TGTGCCAGCAGTCACAGGGGCAGGTACGAGCAGTACTTC.

The chain links TRBV28 to TRBJ1-6; TRBD1 agrees at 7 bases. CDR3 length equals 14 residues. CDR1 MDHEN and CDR2 SYDVKM come from the germline V gene. V was clipped by 5 bases and J by 10 bases; unmatched bases: 8. The CDR3 protein is CASSPQGKDSPLHF. For the CDR3, the DNA is TGTGCCAGCAGTCCACAGGGGAAGGACTCACCCCTCCACTTT.

This clone was picked up one time. The chain employs TRBV4-2 and TRBJ2-7; D is undetermined. Trimming left V 1 base short and J 1 base short, with 14 bases between. This CDR3 contains 16 residues. In germline, CDR1 is LGHNA, CDR2 YNFKEQ. CDR3: CASSQVDLPRSYEQYF. The CDR3 DNA reads as TGTGCCAGCAGCCAAGTAGACTTGCCACGTTCCTACGAGCAGTACTTC.

The chain couples TRBV7-5 to TRBJ2-1; the table's D call of TRBD2 was not tested on the DNA. TRBV7-5 is described as a pseudogene. The CDR3 is 20 residues long. The CDR3 spells CARSPGTSGRAGDGHNEQFF. CDR3 nucleotide sequence: TGTGCCAGAAGCCCCGGGACTAGCGGGAGGGCAGGGGATGGGCACAATGAGCAGTTCTTC.

The chain links TRBV6-1 to TRBJ2-2; 10 nucleotides agree with TRBD1. Trimming removed 7 bases from V and 6 bases from J; junction bases left unmatched: 5. This CDR3 has 14 residues. Germline CDR1 MNHNS, CDR2 SASEGT. The DNA of the CDR3 is TGTGCCAGCAACCGGGACAGGGGATCCGGGGAGCTGTTTTTT. Its protein product is CASNRDRGSGELFF.

The V call is TRBV30, the J call TRBJ2-6, with TRBD1 matching over 10 bases. V lost 5 bases, J lost 0 bases, and 7 bases stayed unmatched. The CDR3 contains 17 residues. The germline V gene has CDR1 GTSNPN and CDR2 SVGIG (reference sequence). CDR3 sequence: CAWYRDRGRSGANVLTF. The CDR3 DNA sequence: TGTGCCTGGTATCGGGACAGGGGTCGCTCTGGGGCCAACGTCCTGACTTTC.

This clone was recorded once. V usage is TRBV6-1 and J usage is TRBJ2-7, with 11 bases that match TRBD2. Germline trimming cut 6 bases from V and 5 bases from J; bases unmatched to any gene: 9. Germline CDR1 reads MNHNS; CDR2 reads SASEGT. This CDR3 contains 15 residues. Written as DNA, the CDR3 is TGTGCCAGCAGCAGGACTAGCGGGCCCGGGAACGAGCAGTACTTC. This gives the protein CASSRTSGPGNEQYF.

The CDR3 region is CASSLLAQGLGYTF. CDR3 coding DNA: TGTGCCAGCAGTTTACTAGCACAGGGCCTTGGCTACACCTTC. This chain connects TRBV28 to TRBJ1-2, with D maybe TRBD1 (6 bases). This CDR3 region has 14 residues. The germline V and J ends were trimmed by 2 bases and 7 bases, with 14 bases remaining between them. CDR1 is MDHEN and CDR2 is SYDVKM in the germline V gene.

The chain combines TRBV18 with TRBJ2-2, with D uncertain. The CDR3 is 14 residues long. The ends were cut back, 0 bases at V and 5 bases at J, with 7 bases in the middle. Germline V gene data show CDR1 as KGHSH and CDR2 as LQKENI. The CDR3 here is CASSPPSRTGELFF. In DNA, the CDR3 is TGTGCCAGCTCACCACCGAGTCGGACCGGGGAGCTGTTTTTT.

V and J are TRBV5-6 and TRBJ2-3, with D tentatively TRBD2 (5 bases). This CDR3 has 15 residues. The germline gives CDR1 SGHDT, CDR2 YYEEEE. V was cut by 4 bases and J by 0 bases, with 12 bases left in between. DNA of the CDR3: TGTGCCAGCAGCCGACGACTATCTAGCACAGATACGCAGTATTTT. It is translated as CASSRRLSSTDTQYF.

The rearrangement uses TRBV27 and TRBJ2-7; D is perhaps TRBD2 (5 bases). The ends were cut back, 8 bases at V and 0 bases at J, with 11 bases in the middle. The CDR3 is made up of 13 amino acids. Germline CDR1 MNHEY, CDR2 SMNVEV (reference sequence). In nucleotides, the CDR3 is TGTGCCAGCCGAACCCTAGCCTCCTACGAGCAGTACTTC. Its translation is CASRTLASYEQYF.

The chain employs TRBV18 and TRBJ2-1; TRBD2 matches at 14 bases. Germline CDR1 KGHSH, CDR2 LQKENI. Losses at the gene ends were 3 bases for V and 10 bases for J; bases not matched to a gene: 2. The CDR3 covers 14 residues. As DNA, the CDR3 is TGTGCCAGCTCACCGGGACTAGCGGGGGTAGAGCAGTTCTTC. Translation gives CASSPGLAGVEQFF.

The V call is TRBV29-1, the J call TRBJ2-2; D is uncertain. Trimming shortened V by 5 bases and J by 1 base, and 5 bases separated the two germline ends. This CDR3 is built from 12 residues. Germline V gene lookup returns CDR1 SQVTM and CDR2 ANQGSEA. The CDR3 reads CSVTKNTGELFF. Here the CDR3 DNA reads TGCAGCGTTACTAAGAACACCGGGGAGCTGTTTTTT.